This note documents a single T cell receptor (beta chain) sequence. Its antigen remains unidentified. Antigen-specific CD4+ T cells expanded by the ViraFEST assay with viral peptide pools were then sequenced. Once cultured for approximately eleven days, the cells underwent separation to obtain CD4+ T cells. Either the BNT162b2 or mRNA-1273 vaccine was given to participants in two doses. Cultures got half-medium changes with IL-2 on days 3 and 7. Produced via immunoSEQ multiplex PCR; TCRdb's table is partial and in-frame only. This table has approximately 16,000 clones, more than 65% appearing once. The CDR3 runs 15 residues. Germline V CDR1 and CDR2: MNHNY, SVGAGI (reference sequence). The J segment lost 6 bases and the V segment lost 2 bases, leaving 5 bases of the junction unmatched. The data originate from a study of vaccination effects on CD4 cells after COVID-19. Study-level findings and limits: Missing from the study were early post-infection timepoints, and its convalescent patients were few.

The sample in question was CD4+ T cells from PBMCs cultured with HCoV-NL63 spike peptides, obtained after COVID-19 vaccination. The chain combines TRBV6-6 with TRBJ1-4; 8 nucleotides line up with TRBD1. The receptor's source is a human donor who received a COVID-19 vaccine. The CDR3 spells CASSYPGGRDEKLFF. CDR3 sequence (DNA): TGTGCCAGCAGTTACCCAGGGGGCCGGGATGAAAAACTGTTTTTT.